A selection of T cell receptor beta chains follows, all from one sample in a study of human T cells and chemical hapten exposure. Using its own MiXCR run on the RACE reads, TCRdb lists one record per CDR3 protein. The sample consists of about 260,000 distinct CDR3 sequences, 7.5% to 10% of them appearing once. Sequences were derived from whole blood, sampled in connection with sensitization to the hapten diphenylcyclopropenone (DPC). The source is a woman aged 40 to 50 with alopecia areata. Some clones in this sample may be carry-over from other donors' samples. Each CDR3 is given with its conserved first and last residue. The D gene is left open where the match is weak. Size is omitted from some rows. Given values are once, few, many or a class for expanded clones.

.	TRBV7-8	many	TRBJ1-5	CASSFGGVHQPQHF	TGTGCCAGCAGCTTTGGAGGGGTTCATCAGCCCCAGCATTTT
.	TRBV3-1	few	TRBJ2-6	CASSPLTDSSGANVLTF	TGTGCCAGCAGCCCCTTGACAGATAGCTCTGGGGCCAACGTCCTGACTTTC
TRBD1	TRBV29-1	many	TRBJ1-5	CSVAGQGEQPQHF	TGCAGCGTTGCGGGACAGGGGGAGCAGCCCCAGCATTTT
.	TRBV2	.	TRBJ1-5	CASSELGQGSQPQHF	TGTGCCAGCAGTGAACTAGGCCAGGGGAGTCAGCCCCAGCATTTT
.	TRBV18	.	TRBJ2-1	CASSPIAVYNEQFF	TGTGCCAGCTCACCAATAGCGGTCTACAATGAGCAGTTCTTC
.	TRBV29-1	few	TRBJ2-1	CSVDFSGSRLGGIYEQFF	TGCAGCGTTGATTTCTCAGGCTCAAGACTAGGAGGTATCTATGAGCAGTTCTTC
.	TRBV12-3/TRBV12-4	.	TRBJ1-5	CASSAGLENQPQHF	TGTGCCAGCAGTGCCGGACTGGAAAATCAGCCCCAGCATTTT
.	TRBV6-5	many	TRBJ2-1	CASSSPDMGRDEQFF	TGTGCCAGCAGTTCCCCGGACATGGGGCGGGATGAGCAGTTCTTC
.	TRBV12-3/TRBV12-4	.	TRBJ2-3	CASSFTRGSTDTQYF	TGTGCCAGCAGTTTTACGAGGGGATCCACAGATACGCAGTATTTT
.	TRBV27	.	TRBJ2-3	CASSSPVGSGGSTDTQYF	TGTGCCAGCAGTAGTCCGGTCGGCAGCGGAGGGAGCACAGATACGCAGTATTTT
TRBD2	TRBV5-1	.	TRBJ2-7	CASSLAAASGFSYEQYF	TGCGCCAGCAGCTTGGCCGCGGCTAGCGGGTTTTCCTACGAGCAGTACTTC
TRBD1	TRBV3-1	few	TRBJ2-5	CASSQALTGGRETQYF	TGTGCCAGCAGCCAAGCTCTGACAGGGGGCAGGGAGACCCAGTACTTC
TRBD1	TRBV19	.	TRBJ1-5	CASSIGQVGNQPQHF	TGTGCCAGTAGTATCGGACAGGTGGGCAATCAGCCCCAGCATTTT
TRBD1	TRBV15	many	TRBJ2-1	CATSRGQGTLGSYNEQFF	TGTGCCACCAGCAGGGGACAGGGAACCCTAGGCTCCTACAATGAGCAGTTCTTC
.	TRBV12-3/TRBV12-4	few	TRBJ1-4	CASRIAGATNEKLFF	TGTGCCAGCAGAATCGCCGGAGCAACTAATGAAAAACTGTTTTTT
.	TRBV12-3/TRBV12-4	.	TRBJ2-1	CASSLIQGGNEQFF	TGTGCCAGCAGTTTAATCCAGGGAGGCAATGAGCAGTTCTTC
TRBD1	TRBV29-1	.	TRBJ1-1	CSVGGRTGLTEAFF	TGCAGCGTTGGGGGCAGGACAGGGCTCACTGAAGCTTTCTTT
.	TRBV12-3/TRBV12-4	many	TRBJ2-1	CASVKGEQFF	TGTGCCAGTGTTAAAGGTGAGCAGTTCTTC
.	TRBV12-3/TRBV12-4	many	TRBJ1-6	CASSLSEVSPLHF	TGTGCCAGCAGTTTAAGTGAGGTATCACCCCTCCACTTT
TRBD2	TRBV7-2	few	TRBJ2-7	CASSPRTSGLSGYEQYF	TGTGCCAGCAGCCCTCGGACTAGCGGGCTCTCTGGTTACGAGCAGTACTTC
TRBD1	TRBV20-1	few	TRBJ2-1	CSATMRILGQGADFEQFF	TGCAGTGCTACAATGCGCATCCTTGGACAGGGGGCGGATTTTGAGCAGTTCTTC
.	TRBV6-1	.	TRBJ1-5	CASSEFTGPSVQPQHF	TGTGCCAGCAGTGAGTTCACAGGCCCGAGCGTTCAGCCCCAGCATTTT
TRBD2	TRBV20-1	few	TRBJ2-2	CSAREGLADTGELFF	TGCAGTGCTAGAGAGGGACTAGCGGACACCGGGGAGCTGTTTTTT
.	TRBV5-1	few	TRBJ2-3	CASSPHPGDTQYF	TGCGCCAGCAGCCCCCACCCCGGCGATACGCAGTATTTT
TRBD2	TRBV4-1	.	TRBJ2-7	CASSQDQLAGIGRQYF	TGCGCCAGCAGCCAAGATCAACTAGCGGGAATCGGGCGGCAGTACTTC
TRBD1	TRBV6-5	few	TRBJ1-2	CASSPWGQAYGYTF	TGTGCCAGCAGCCCCTGGGGACAGGCCTATGGCTACACCTTC
.	TRBV10-3	many	TRBJ2-1	CAITGTPGYNEQFF	TGTGCCATAACCGGGACCCCAGGCTACAATGAGCAGTTCTTC
TRBD2	TRBV28	few	TRBJ2-3	CASSSFILAGVEDTQYF	TGTGCCAGCAGTTCTTTCATACTAGCGGGAGTGGAAGATACGCAGTATTTT
.	TRBV28	few	TRBJ2-3	CASSRDRVSPTDTQYF	TGTGCCAGCAGTCGCGACCGGGTCTCGCCTACAGATACGCAGTATTTT
.	TRBV7-6	few	TRBJ1-4	CASSLSGARNEKLFF	TGTGCCAGCAGCTTATCAGGGGCGAGGAATGAAAAACTGTTTTTT
TRBD1	TRBV2	few	TRBJ1-2	CASRDRAGIGYTF	TGTGCCAGCAGGGACAGGGCTGGGATTGGCTACACCTTC
.	TRBV12-3/TRBV12-4	few	TRBJ2-7	CASSAPPGEQYF	TGTGCCAGCTCCGCCCCCCCTGGGGAGCAGTACTTC
TRBD1	TRBV7-2	few	TRBJ1-2	CASSPDRGRGYTF	TGTGCCAGCAGCCCAGACAGGGGCCGGGGCTACACCTTC
TRBD2	TRBV20-1	.	TRBJ2-3	CSAETPTGIGTSGRWVTGDTQYF	TGCAGTGCCGAAACCCCTACAGGGATCGGGACTAGCGGGAGATGGGTAACAGGGGATACGCAGTATTTT
.	TRBV7-9	few	TRBJ2-7	CASSLSLGQSYEQYF	TGTGCCAGCAGCTTATCCCTAGGCCAGTCCTACGAGCAGTACTTC
.	TRBV9	few	TRBJ1-1	CASSVESSGVGTILENTEAFF	TGTGCCAGCAGCGTAGAAAGTTCAGGTGTGGGGACAATATTAGAGAACACTGAAGCTTTCTTT
TRBD2	TRBV11-2	.	TRBJ2-2	CASSRDYNTGELFF	TGTGCCAGCAGCCGGGACTACAACACCGGGGAGCTGTTTTTT
.	TRBV29-1	.	TRBJ1-1	CSVDRGMGTEAFF	TGCAGCGTTGACCGGGGTATGGGCACTGAAGCTTTCTTT
.	TRBV28	few	TRBJ2-3	CASSPMVGSTDTQYF	TGTGCCAGCAGTCCCATGGTAGGGTCGACAGATACGCAGTATTTT
TRBD2	TRBV11-3	many	TRBJ2-1	CASSLSTAGGYNEQFF	TGTGCCAGCAGCTTAAGTACAGCGGGAGGGTACAATGAGCAGTTCTTC
.	TRBV5-1	many	TRBJ2-2	CASSRGGTGELFF	TGCGCCAGTTCCAGGGGAGGCACCGGGGAGCTGTTTTTT
.	TRBV9	few	TRBJ2-3	CASSDAADTQYF	TGTGCCAGCAGCGACGCGGCAGATACGCAGTATTTT
.	TRBV3-1	few	TRBJ1-1	CASSHYRTSGTEAFF	TGTGCCAGCAGCCATTATCGGACCAGCGGCACTGAAGCTTTCTTT